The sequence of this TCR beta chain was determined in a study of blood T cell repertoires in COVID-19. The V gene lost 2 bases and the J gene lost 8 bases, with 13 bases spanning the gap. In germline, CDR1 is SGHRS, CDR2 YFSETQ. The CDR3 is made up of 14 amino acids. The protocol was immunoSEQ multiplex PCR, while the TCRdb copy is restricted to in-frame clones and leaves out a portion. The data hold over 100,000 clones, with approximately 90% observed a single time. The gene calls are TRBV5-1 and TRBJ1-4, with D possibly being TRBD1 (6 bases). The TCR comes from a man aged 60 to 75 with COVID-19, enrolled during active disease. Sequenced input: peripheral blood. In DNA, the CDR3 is TGCGCCAGCAGCTTCGCAGGGGAAGGGGAAAAACTGTTTTTT. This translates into CASSFAGEGEKLFF. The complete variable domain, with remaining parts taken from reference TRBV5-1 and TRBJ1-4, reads KAGVTQTPRYLIKTRGQQVTLSCSPISGHRSVSWYQQTPGQGLQFLFEYFSETQRNKGNFPGRFSGRQFSNSRSEMNVSTLELGDSALYLCASSFAGEGEKLFFGSGTQLSVL.